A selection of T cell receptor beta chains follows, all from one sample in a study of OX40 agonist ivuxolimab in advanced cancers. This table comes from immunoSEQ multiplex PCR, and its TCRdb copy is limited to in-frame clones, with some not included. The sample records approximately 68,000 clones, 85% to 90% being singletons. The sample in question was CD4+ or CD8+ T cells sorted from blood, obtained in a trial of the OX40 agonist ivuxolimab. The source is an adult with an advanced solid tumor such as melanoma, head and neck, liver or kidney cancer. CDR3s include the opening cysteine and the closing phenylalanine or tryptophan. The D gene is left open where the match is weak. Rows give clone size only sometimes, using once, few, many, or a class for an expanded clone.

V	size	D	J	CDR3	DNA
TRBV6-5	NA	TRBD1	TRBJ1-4	CASRGTGRHEKLFF	TGTGCCAGCAGGGGGACAGGGCGGCACGAAAAACTGTTTTTT
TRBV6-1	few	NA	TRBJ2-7	CASSITGSYEQYF	TGTGCCAGCAGTATAACAGGGTCCTACGAGCAGTACTTC
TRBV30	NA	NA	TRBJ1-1	CAWGEQGPNTEAFF	TGTGCCTGGGGGGAACAGGGCCCGAACACTGAAGCTTTCTTT
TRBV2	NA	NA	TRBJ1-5	CASKPESNQPQHF	TGTGCCAGCAAACCCGAGAGCAATCAGCCCCAGCATTTT
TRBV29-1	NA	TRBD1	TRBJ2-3	CSVEGTTGVLDTQYF	TGCAGCGTTGAGGGAACGACAGGGGTATTAGATACGCAGTATTTT
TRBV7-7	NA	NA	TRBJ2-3	CASSGGLPTDTQYF	TGTGCTAGCAGCGGCGGACTACCCACAGATACGCAGTATTTT
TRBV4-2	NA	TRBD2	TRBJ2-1	CASSLLAGGGSYNEQFF	TGTGCCAGCAGCCTCTTAGCGGGAGGAGGTTCCTACAATGAGCAGTTCTTC
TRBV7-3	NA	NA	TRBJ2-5	CASSLTSSETQYF	TGTGCCAGCAGCTTAACGTCCTCGGAGACCCAGTACTTC
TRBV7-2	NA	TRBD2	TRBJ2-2	CASSLALADTGELFF	TGTGCCAGCAGCTTAGCCCTAGCGGACACCGGGGAGCTGTTTTTT
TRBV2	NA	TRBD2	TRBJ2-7	CASSGLAEASYEQYF	TGTGCCAGCAGCGGACTAGCGGAGGCATCCTACGAGCAGTACTTC
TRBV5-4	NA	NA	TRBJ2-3	CASSHTGGDTQYF	TGTGCCAGCAGCCACACAGGAGGGGATACGCAGTATTTT
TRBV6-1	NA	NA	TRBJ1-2	CASSEAVEGYTF	TGTGCCAGCAGTGAAGCCGTGGAGGGCTACACCTTC
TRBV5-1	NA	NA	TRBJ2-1	CASSLEGLPQFF	TGCGCCAGCAGCTTGGAGGGGTTACCGCAGTTCTTC
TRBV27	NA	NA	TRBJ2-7	CASSLQQPPPYEQYF	TGTGCCAGCAGTTTACAACAGCCCCCTCCCTACGAGCAGTACTTC
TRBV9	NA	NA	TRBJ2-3	CASSVLDTQYF	TGTGCCAGCAGCGTACTAGATACGCAGTATTTT
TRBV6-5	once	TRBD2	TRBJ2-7	CASSIATSGGYEQYF	TGTGCCAGCAGCATTGCTACTAGCGGGGGTTACGAGCAGTACTTC
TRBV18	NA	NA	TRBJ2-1	CASSPERAPGNEQFF	TGTGCCAGCTCACCGGAAAGGGCCCCGGGGAATGAGCAGTTCTTC
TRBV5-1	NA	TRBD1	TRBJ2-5	CASSSGQGRETQYF	TGCGCCAGCAGCTCGGGACAGGGGAGAGAGACCCAGTACTTC
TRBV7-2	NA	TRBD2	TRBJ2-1	CASSPLAGKYNEQFF	TGTGCCAGCAGCCCCCTAGCGGGGAAATACAATGAGCAGTTCTTC
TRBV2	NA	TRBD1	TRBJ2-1	CASRTGQGGNNEQFF	TGTGCCAGCAGGACCGGACAGGGGGGCAACAATGAGCAGTTCTTC
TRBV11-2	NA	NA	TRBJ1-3	CASSPGGSGNTIYF	TGTGCCAGCAGCCCGGGGGGGTCTGGAAACACCATATATTTT
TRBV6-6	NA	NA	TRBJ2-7	CASRHTTGSSYEQYF	TGTGCCAGCAGACACACGACAGGTAGCTCCTACGAGCAGTACTTC
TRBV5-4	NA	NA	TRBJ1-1	CASSLWSAQSEAFF	TGTGCCAGCAGCTTGTGGTCAGCACAATCTGAAGCTTTCTTT
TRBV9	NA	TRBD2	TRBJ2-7	CASSAGLAGAHEQYF	TGTGCCAGCAGCGCAGGGCTAGCGGGAGCACACGAGCAGTACTTC
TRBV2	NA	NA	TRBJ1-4	CASGRDATNEKLFF	TGTGCCAGCGGCAGGGACGCAACTAATGAAAAACTGTTTTTT
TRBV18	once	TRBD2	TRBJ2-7	CASSPPSGTRAGEQYF	TGTGCCAGCTCACCACCTTCCGGGACTAGAGCCGGCGAGCAGTACTTC
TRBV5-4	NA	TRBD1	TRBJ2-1	CASRPGQGDGEQFF	TGTGCCAGCAGGCCGGGACAGGGGGATGGGGAGCAGTTCTTC
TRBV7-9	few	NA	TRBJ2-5	CASSSDTKETQYF	TGTGCCAGCAGCTCGGACACGAAAGAGACCCAGTACTTC
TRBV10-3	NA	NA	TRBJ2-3	CAISESGGLSTDTQYF	TGTGCCATCAGTGAGTCCGGGGGGCTGAGCACAGATACGCAGTATTTT
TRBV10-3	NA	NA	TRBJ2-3	CAISDGGDTQYF	TGTGCCATCAGTGATGGGGGAGATACGCAGTATTTT
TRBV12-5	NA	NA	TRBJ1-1	CASALQLFAEAFF	TGTGCTAGTGCCTTACAGTTGTTTGCTGAAGCTTTCTTT
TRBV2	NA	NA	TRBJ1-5	CASSVGGHQPQHF	TGTGCCAGCAGTGTAGGGGGGCACCAGCCCCAGCATTTT
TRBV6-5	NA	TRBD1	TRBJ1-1	CASRRDRAPNTEAFF	TGTGCCAGCAGAAGGGACAGAGCACCGAACACTGAAGCTTTCTTT
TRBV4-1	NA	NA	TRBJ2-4	CASSQTGLAKNIQYF	TGCGCCAGCAGCCAAACCGGACTAGCCAAAAACATTCAGTACTTC
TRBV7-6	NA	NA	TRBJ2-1	CASSLGESPYNEQFF	TGTGCCAGCAGCCTGGGGGAGAGTCCCTACAATGAGCAGTTCTTC
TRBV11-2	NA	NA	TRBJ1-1	CASSSDTETEAFF	TGTGCCAGCAGCTCTGACACCGAGACTGAAGCTTTCTTT
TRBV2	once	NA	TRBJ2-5	CASSAKANQYF	TGTGCCAGCAGCGCCAAGGCCAACCAGTACTTC
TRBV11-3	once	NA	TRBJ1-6	CASSFGRDSPLHF	TGTGCCAGCAGCTTTGGGAGGGATTCACCCCTCCACTTT
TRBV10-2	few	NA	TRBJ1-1	CASRAGEAFF	TGCGCCAGCAGGGCAGGGGAAGCTTTCTTT
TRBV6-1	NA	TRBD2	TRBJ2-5	CASSDWGGSETQYF	TGTGCCAGCAGTGACTGGGGGGGGTCAGAGACCCAGTACTTC